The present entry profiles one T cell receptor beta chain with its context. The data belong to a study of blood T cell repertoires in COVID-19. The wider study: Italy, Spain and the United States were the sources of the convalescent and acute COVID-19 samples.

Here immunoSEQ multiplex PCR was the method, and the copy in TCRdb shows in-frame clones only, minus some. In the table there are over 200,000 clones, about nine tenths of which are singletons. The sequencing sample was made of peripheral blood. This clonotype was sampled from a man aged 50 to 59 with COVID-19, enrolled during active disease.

The CDR3 region is CASRIPGTGVNEQFF. DNA of the CDR3: TGTGCCAGTAGGATCCCCGGGACAGGGGTCAACGAGCAGTTCTTC. V and J are TRBV19 and TRBJ2-1; 10 nucleotides match TRBD1. Germline values: CDR1 LNHDA, CDR2 SQIVND (reference sequence). The CDR3 spans 15 residues. With 6 bases clipped from V and 10 bases from J, the junction kept 12 bases outside the gene matches.